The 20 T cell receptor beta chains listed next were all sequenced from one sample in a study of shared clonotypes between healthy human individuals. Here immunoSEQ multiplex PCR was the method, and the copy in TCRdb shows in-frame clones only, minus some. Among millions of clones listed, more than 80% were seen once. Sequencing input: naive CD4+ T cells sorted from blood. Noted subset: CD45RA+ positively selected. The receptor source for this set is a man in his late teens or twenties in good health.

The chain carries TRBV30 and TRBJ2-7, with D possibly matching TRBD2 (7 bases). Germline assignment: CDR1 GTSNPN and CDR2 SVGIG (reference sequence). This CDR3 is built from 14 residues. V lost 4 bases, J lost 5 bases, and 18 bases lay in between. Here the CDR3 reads CAWNPGGRLNEQYF. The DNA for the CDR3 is TGTGCCTGGAACCCCGGGGGGCGATTGAACGAGCAGTACTTC.

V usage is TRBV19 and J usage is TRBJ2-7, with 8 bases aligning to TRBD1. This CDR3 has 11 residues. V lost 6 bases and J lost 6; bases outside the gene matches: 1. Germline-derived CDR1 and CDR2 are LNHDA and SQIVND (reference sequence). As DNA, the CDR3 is TGTGCCAGTAGCGACAGGGGCGAGCAGTACTTC. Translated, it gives CASSDRGEQYF.

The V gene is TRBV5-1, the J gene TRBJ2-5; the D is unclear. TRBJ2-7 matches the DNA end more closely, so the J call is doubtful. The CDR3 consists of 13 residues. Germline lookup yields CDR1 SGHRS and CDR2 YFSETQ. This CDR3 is CASSTDLTYEQYF. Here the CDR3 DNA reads TGCGCCAGCAGCACAGATCTCACCTACGAGCAGTACTTC.

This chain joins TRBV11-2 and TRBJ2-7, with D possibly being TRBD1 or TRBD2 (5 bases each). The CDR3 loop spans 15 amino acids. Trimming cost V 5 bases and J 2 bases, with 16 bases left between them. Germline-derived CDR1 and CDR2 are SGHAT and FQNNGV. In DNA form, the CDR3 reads TGTGCCAGCAGCCCGCGCCGGGACGGGGCCTACGAGCAGTACTTC. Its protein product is CASSPRRDGAYEQYF.

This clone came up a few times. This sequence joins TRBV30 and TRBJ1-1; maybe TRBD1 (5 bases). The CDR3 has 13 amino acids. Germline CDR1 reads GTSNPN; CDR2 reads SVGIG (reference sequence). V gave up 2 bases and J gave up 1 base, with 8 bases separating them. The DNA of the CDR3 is TGTGCCTGGAGTTTGACAGCGAACACTGAAGCTTTCTTT. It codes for CAWSLTANTEAFF.

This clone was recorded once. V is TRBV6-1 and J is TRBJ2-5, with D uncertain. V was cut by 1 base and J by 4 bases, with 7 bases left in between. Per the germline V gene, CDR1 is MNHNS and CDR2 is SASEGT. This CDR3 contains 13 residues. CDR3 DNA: TGTGCCAGCAGTGAAGAATGGGTAGAGACCCAGTACTTC. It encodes CASSEEWVETQYF.

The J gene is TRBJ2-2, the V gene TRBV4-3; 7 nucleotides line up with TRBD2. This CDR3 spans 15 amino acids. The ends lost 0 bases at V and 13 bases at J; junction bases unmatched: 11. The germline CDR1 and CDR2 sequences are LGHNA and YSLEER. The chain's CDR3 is CASSQDLAGTDGLFF. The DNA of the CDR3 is TGCGCCAGCAGCCAAGATTTAGCGGGCACAGATGGGCTGTTTTTT.

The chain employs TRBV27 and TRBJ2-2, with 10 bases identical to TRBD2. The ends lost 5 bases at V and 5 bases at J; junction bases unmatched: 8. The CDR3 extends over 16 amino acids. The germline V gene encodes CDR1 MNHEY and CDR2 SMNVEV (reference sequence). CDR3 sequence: CASSAFGTSVTGELFF. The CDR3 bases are TGTGCCAGCAGTGCATTCGGGACTAGCGTGACCGGGGAGCTGTTTTTT.

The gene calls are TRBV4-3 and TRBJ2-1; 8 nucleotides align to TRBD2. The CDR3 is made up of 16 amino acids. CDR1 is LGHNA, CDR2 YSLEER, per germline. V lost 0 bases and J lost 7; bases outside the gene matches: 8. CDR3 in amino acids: CASSQDSGRALNEQFF. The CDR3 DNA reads TGCGCCAGCAGCCAAGATTCCGGGAGGGCCCTTAATGAGCAGTTCTTC.

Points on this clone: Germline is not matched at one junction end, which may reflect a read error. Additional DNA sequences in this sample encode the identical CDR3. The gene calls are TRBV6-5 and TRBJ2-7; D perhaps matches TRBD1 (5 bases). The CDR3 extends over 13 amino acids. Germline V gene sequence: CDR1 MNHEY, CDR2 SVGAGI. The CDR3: CASRLRQSHEQYF. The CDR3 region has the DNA TGTGCCAGCAGACTCCGACAGTCCCACGAGCAGTACTTT.

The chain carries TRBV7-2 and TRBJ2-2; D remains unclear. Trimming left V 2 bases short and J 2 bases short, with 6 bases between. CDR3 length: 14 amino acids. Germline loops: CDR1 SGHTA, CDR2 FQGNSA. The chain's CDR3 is CASSLNANTGELFF. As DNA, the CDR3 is TGTGCCAGCAGCTTAAACGCCAACACCGGGGAGCTGTTTTTT.

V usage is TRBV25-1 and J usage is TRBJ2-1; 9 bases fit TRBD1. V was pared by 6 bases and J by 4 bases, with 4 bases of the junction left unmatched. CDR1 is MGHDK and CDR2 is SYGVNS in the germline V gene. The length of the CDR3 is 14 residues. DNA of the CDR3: TGTGCCAGCAGAGGGACAGGGATTTACAATGAGCAGTTCTTC. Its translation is CASRGTGIYNEQFF.

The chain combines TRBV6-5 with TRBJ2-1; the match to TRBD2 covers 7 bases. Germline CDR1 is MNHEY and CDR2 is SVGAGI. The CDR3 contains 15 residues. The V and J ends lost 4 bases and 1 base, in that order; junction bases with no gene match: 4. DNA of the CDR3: TGTGCCAGCAGTTCAAGAGCGGGATCCTACAATGAGCAGTTCTTC. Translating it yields CASSSRAGSYNEQFF.

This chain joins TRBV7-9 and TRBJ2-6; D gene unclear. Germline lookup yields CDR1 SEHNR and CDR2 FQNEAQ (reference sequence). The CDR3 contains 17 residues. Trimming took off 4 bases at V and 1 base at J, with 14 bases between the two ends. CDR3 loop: CASSWAGEGSGANVLTF. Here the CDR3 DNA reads TGTGCCAGCAGCTGGGCAGGAGAAGGGTCTGGGGCCAACGTCCTGACTTTC.

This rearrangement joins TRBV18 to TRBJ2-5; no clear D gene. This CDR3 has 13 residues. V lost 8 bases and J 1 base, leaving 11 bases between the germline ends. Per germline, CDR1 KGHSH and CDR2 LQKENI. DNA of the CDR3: TGTGCCAGCATGTCGACGGCCCAAGAGACCCAGTACTTC. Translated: CASMSTAQETQYF.

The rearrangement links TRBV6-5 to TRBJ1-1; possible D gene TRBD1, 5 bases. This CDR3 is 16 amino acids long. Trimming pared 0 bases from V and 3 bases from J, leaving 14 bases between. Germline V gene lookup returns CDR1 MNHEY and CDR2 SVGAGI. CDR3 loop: CASSYSRGFEDTEAFF. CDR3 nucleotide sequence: TGTGCCAGCAGTTACTCAAGGGGCTTCGAGGACACTGAAGCTTTCTTT.

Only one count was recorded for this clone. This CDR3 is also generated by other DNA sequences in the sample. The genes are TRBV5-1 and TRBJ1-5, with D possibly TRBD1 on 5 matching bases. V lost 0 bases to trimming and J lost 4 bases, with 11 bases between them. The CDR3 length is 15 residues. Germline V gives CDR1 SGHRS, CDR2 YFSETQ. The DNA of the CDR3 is TGCGCCAGCAGCTTGGACGGGGGAGGGAATCAGCCCCAGCATTTT. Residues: CASSLDGGGNQPQHF.

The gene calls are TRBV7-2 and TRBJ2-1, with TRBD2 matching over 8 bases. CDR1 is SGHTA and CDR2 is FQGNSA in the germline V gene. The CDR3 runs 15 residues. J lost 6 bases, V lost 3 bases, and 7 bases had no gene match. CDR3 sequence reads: CASSFEAGAVNEQFF. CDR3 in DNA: TGTGCCAGCAGCTTCGAAGCGGGAGCTGTCAATGAGCAGTTCTTC.

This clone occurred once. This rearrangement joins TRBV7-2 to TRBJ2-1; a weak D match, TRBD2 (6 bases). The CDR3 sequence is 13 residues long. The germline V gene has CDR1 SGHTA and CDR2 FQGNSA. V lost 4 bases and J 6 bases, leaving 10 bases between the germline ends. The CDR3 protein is CASSSGLLNEQFF. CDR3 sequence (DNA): TGTGCCAGCAGCTCGGGACTCCTCAATGAGCAGTTCTTC.

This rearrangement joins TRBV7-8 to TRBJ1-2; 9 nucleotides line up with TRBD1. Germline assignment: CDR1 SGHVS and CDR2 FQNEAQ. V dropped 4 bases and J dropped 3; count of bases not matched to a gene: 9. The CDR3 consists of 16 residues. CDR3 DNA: TGTGCCAGCAGCTCGTCCCGGGACAGGGAGGACTATGGCTACACCTTC. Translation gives CASSSSRDREDYGYTF.